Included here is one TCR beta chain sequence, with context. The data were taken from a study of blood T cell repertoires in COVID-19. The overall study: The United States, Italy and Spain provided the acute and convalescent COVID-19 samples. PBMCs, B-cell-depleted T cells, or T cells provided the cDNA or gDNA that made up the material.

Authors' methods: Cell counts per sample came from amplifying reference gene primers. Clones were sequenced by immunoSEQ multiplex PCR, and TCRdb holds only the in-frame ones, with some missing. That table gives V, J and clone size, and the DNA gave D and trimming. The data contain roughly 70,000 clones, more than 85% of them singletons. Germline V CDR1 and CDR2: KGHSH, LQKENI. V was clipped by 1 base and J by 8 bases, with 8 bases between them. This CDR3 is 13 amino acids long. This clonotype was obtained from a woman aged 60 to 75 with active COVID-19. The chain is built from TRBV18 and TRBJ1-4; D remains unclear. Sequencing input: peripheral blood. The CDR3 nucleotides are TGTGCCAGCTCACCACACAGAACCGAAAAACTGTTTTTT. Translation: CASSPHRTEKLFF.